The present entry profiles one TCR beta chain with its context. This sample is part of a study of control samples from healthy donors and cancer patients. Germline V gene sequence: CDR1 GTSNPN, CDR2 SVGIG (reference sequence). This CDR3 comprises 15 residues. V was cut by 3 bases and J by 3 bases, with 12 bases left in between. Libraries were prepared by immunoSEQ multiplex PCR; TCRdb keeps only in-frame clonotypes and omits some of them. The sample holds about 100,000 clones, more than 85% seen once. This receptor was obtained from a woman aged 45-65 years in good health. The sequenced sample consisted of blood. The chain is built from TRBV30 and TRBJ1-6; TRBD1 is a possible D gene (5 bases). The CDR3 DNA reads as TGTGCCTGGAGGGCCGTGGGGGACTATAATTCACCCCTCCACTTT. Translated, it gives CAWRAVGDYNSPLHF.